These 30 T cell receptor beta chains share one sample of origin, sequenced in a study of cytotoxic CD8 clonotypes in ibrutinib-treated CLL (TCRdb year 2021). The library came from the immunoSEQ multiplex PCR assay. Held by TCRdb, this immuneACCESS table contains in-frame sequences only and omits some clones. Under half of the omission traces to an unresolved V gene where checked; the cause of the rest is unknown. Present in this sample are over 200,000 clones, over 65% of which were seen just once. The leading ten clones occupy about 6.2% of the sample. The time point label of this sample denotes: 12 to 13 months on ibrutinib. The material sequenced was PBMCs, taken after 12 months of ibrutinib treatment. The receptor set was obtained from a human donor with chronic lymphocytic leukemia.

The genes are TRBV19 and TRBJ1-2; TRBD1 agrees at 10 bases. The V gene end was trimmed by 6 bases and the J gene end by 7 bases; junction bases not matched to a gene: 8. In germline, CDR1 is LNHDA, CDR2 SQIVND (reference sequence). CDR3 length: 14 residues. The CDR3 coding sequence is TGTGCCAGTAGCAACCGGGACAGGGGCGTTGGCTACACCTTC. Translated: CASSNRDRGVGYTF.

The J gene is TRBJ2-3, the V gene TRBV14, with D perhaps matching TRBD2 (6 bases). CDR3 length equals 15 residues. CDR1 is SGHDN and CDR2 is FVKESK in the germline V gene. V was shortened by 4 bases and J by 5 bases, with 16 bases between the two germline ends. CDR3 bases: TGTGCCAGCAGCCCGGGGCGGCAGGGAGGAGATACGCAGTATTTT. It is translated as CASSPGRQGGDTQYF.

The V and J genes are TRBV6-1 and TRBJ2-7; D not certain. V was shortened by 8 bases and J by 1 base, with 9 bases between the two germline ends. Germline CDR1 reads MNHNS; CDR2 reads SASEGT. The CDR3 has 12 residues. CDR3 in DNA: TGTGCCAGCTCCCCGTTTTCCTACGAGCAGTACTTC. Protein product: CASSPFSYEQYF.

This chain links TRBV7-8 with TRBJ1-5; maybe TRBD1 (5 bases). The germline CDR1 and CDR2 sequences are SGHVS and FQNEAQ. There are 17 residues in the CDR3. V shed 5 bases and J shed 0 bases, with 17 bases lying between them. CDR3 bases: TGTGCCAGCAGCCCATCGGGGGACCCTTATAGCAATCAGCCCCAGCATTTT. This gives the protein CASSPSGDPYSNQPQHF.

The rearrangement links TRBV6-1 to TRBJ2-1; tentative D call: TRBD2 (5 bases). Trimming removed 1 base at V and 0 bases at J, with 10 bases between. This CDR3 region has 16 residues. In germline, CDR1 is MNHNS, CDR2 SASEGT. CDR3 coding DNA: TGTGCCAGCAGTGAAGGGCGGGTGGGCTCCTACAATGAGCAGTTCTTC. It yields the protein CASSEGRVGSYNEQFF.

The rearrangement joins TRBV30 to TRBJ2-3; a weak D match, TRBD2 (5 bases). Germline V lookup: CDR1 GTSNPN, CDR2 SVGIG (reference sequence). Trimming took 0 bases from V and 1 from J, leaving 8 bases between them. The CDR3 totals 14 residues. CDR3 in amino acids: CAWSVGSGTDTQYF. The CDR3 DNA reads TGTGCCTGGAGTGTAGGTAGCGGCACAGATACGCAGTATTTT.

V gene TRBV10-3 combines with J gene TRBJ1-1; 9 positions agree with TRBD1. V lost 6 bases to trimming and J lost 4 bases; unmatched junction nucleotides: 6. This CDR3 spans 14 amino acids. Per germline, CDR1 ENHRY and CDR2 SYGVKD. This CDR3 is CAIRAGTGSTEAFF. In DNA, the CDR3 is TGTGCCATCAGGGCCGGGACAGGGAGCACTGAAGCTTTCTTT.

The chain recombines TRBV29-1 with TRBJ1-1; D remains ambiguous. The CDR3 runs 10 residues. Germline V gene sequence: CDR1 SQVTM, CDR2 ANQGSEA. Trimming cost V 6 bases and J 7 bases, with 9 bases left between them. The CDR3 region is CSVGNDEAFF. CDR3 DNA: TGCAGCGTGGGAAATGATGAAGCTTTCTTT.

CDR3 in amino acids: CASSYDTNEKLFF. DNA of the CDR3: TGTGCCAGCAGTTACGACACAAATGAAAAACTGTTTTTT. The J gene is TRBJ1-4, the V gene TRBV6-5; D gene unclear. The CDR3 has 13 residues. V was pared by 2 bases and J by 5 bases, with 6 bases between. The germline gives CDR1 MNHEY, CDR2 SVGAGI.

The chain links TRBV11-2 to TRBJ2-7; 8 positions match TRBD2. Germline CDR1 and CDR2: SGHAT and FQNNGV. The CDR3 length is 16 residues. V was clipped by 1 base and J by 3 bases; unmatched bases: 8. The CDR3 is CASSLGRGTRLYEQYF. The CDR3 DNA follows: TGTGCCAGCAGCTTAGGCCGCGGGACTAGACTCTACGAGCAGTACTTC.

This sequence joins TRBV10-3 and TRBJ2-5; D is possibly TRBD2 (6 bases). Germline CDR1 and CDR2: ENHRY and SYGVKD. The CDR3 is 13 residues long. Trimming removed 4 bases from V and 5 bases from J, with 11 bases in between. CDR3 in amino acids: CAISVTSRETQYF. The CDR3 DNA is TGTGCCATCAGTGTGACTAGTAGGGAGACCCAGTACTTC.

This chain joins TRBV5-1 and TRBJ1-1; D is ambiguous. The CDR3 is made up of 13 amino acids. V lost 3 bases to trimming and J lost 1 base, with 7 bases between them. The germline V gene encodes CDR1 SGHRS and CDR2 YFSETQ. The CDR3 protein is CASSYTENTEAFF. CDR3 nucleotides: TGCGCCAGCAGCTATACAGAGAACACTGAAGCTTTCTTT. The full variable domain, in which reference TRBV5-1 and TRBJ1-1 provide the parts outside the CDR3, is KAGVTQTPRYLIKTRGQQVTLSCSPISGHRSVSWYQQTPGQGLQFLFEYFSETQRNKGNFPGRFSGRQFSNSRSEMNVSTLELGDSALYLCASSYTENTEAFFGQGTRLTVV.

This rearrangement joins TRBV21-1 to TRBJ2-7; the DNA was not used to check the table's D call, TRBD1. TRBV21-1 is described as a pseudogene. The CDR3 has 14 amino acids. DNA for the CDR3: TGTGCCAGCACCGGACAGGGGATCTCCTACGAGCAGTACTTC. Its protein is CASTGQGISYEQYF.

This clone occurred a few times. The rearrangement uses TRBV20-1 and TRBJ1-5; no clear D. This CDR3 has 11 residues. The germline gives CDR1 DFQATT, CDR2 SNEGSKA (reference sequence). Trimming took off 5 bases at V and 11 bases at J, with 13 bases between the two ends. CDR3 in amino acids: CSAAEDWSQHF. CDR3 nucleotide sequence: TGCAGTGCTGCAGAGGACTGGTCCCAGCATTTT.

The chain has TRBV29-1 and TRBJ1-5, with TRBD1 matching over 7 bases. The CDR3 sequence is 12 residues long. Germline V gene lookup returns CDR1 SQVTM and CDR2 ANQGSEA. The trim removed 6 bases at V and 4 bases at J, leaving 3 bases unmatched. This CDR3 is CSVQGGNQPQHF. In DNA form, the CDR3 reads TGCAGCGTCCAGGGGGGGAATCAGCCCCAGCATTTT.

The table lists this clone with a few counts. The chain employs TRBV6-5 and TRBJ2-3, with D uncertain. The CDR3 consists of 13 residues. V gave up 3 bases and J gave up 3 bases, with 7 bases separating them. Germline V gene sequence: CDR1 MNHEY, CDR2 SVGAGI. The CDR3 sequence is CASSYYGTDTQYF. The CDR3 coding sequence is TGTGCCAGCAGTTATTACGGAACAGATACGCAGTATTTT.

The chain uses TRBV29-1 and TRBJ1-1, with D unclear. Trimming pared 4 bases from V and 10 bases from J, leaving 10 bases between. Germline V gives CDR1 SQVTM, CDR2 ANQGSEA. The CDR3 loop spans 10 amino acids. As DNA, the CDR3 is TGCAGCGTTGCCCCGGTGAGAGCTTTCTTT. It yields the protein CSVAPVRAFF.

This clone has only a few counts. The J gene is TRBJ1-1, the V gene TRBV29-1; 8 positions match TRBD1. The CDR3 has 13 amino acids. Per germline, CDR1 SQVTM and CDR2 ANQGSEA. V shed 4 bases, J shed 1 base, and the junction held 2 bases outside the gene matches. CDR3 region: CSVAGGKNTEAFF. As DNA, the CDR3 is TGCAGCGTTGCAGGGGGCAAGAACACTGAAGCTTTCTTT.

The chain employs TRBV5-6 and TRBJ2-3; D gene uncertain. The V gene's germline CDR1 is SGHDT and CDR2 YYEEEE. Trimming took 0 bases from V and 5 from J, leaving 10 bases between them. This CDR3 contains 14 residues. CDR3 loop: CASSLATLGDTQYF. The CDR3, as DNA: TGTGCCAGCAGCTTGGCGACCCTGGGAGATACGCAGTATTTT. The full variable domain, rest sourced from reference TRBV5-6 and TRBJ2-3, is DAGVTQSPTHLIKTRGQQVTLRCSPKSGHDTVSWYQQALGQGPQFIFQYYEEEERQRGNFPDRFSGHQFPNYSSELNVNALLLGDSALYLCASSLATLGDTQYFGPGTRLTVL.

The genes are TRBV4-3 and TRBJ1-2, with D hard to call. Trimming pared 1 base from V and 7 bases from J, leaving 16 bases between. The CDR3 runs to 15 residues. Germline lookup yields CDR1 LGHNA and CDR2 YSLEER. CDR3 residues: CASSQVKATQSGYTF. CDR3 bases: TGCGCCAGCAGCCAAGTAAAGGCCACGCAATCTGGCTACACCTTC.

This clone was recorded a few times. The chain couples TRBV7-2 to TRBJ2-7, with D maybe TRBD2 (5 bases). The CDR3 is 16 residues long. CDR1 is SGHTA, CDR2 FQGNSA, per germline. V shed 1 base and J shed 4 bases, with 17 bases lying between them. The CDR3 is CASSLVPGIVGYEQYF. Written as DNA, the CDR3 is TGTGCCAGCAGCTTAGTGCCCGGGATTGTCGGGTACGAGCAGTACTTC.

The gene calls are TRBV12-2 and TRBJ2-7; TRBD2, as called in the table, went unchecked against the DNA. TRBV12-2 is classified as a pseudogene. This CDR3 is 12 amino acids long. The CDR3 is CASRFPRREQYF. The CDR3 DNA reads TGTGCAAGTCGCTTCCCCCGTAGAGAGCAGTACTTC.

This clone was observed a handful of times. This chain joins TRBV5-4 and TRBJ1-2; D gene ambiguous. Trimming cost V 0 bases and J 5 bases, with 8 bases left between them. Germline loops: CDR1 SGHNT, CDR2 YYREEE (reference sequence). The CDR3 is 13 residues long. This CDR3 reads CASSLEREYGYTF. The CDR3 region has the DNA TGTGCCAGCAGCTTGGAGCGGGAATATGGCTACACCTTC.

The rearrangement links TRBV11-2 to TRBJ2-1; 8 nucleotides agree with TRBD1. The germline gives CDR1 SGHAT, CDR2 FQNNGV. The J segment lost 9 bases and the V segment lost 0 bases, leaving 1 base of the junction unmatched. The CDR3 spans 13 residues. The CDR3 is CASSLDRGREQFF. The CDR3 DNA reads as TGTGCCAGCAGCTTAGACAGGGGGCGTGAGCAGTTCTTC.

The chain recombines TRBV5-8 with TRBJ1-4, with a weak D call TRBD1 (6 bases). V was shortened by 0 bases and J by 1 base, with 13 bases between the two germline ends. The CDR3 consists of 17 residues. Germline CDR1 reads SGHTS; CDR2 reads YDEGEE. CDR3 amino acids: CASSLEWARGTNEKLFF. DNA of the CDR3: TGTGCCAGCAGCTTGGAATGGGCCAGGGGAACTAATGAAAAACTGTTTTTT.

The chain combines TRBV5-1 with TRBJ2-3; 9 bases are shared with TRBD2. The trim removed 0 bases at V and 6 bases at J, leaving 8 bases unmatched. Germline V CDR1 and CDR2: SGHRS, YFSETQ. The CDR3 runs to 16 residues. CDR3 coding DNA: TGCGCCAGCAGCTTGGGGGCTCAGCTAGCGGGGGATACGCAGTATTTT. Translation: CASSLGAQLAGDTQYF. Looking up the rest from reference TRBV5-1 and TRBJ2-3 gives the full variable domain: KAGVTQTPRYLIKTRGQQVTLSCSPISGHRSVSWYQQTPGQGLQFLFEYFSETQRNKGNFPGRFSGRQFSNSRSEMNVSTLELGDSALYLCASSLGAQLAGDTQYFGPGTRLTVL.

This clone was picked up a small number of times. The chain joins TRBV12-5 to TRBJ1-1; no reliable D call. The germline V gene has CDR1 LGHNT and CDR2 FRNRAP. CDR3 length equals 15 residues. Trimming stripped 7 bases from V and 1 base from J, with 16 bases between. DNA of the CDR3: TGTGCTAGTGCGGTCGAGCTTGGGGAGAACACTGAAGCTTTCTTT. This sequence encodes CASAVELGENTEAFF.

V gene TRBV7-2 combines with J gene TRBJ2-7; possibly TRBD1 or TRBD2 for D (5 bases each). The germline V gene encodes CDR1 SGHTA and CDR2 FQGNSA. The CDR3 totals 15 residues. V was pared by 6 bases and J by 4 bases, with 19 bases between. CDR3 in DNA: TGTGCCAGCAGTTATCAGTCCGGGGCAGAGTACGAGCAGTACTTC. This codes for CASSYQSGAEYEQYF.

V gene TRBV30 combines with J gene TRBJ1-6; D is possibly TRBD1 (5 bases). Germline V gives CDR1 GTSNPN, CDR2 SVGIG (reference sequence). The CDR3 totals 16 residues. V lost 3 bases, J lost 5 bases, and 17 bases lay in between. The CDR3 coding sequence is TGTGCCTGGAGCCGTGGGGGTTGGTCGAATAATTCACCCCTCCACTTT. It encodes CAWSRGGWSNNSPLHF.

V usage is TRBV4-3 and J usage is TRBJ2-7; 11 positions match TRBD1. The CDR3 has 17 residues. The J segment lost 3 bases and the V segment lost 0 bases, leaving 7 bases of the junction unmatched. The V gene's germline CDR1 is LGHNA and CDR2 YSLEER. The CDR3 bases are TGCGCCAGCAGCCAAGAGGCGGGACAGGGGGGGAGCTACGAGCAGTACTTC. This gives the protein CASSQEAGQGGSYEQYF.